One TCR beta chain is described in this entry. Its antigen is currently not known. Per-nucleotide qualities are absent, and no much larger clonotype sits a single base away. These data originate in a study of blood T cell repertoires in COVID-19 (TCRdb year 2020). Regarding the research as a whole: Collaborator samples came from the United States, Italy and Spain and covered acute and convalescent phases of COVID-19. A de-identified subject ID, COVID-19 status, age in years and sex were almost always included in the sample metadata. Where available, HLA class I and class II types were obtained from metadata supplied by the sample provider rather than from assay-based typing. Subjects who had been exposed to COVID-19, were actively infected with it, or had recovered from it provided the deeply sampled blood TCRbeta repertoires that made up the dataset. A freely available public database, intended as a resource for researchers studying the immune response to SARS-CoV-2, is where the repertoires were released. The samples were drawn from the first 160 participants of the ongoing ImmuneRACE study and from more than 1,000 subjects provided by 6 global collaborators. The prospective study material was composed of cDNA or gDNA derived from T cells, B-cell-depleted T cells, or PBMCs.

Counted from cysteine to phenylalanine, this CDR3 has 12 amino acids. Only the CDR3 part of the read is kept: 36 bases, read in frame from the first base. V is pared back by 4 bases and J by 9 bases, with 14 bases lying between the germline termini. Based on the germline V gene, the CDR1 and CDR2 sequences are SGHRS and YFSETQ. Findings and caveats that apply to the study as a whole: The amount of clinical and demographic metadata varied by source and participant and was provided uncurated.

TCRbeta CDR3 regions were amplified from genomic DNA using the immunoSEQ Assay, a bias-controlled multiplex PCR. As for the authors' bioinformatics: Within the assay, amplification of reference gene primers was used to estimate how many nucleated cells each sample contained. To quantify the absolute abundance of each unique TCRbeta CDR3 rearrangement, sequence reads were collapsed and filtered. For each sample, productive Simpson clonality was calculated as the square root of Simpson's diversity index over productive rearrangements. The table comes from immuneACCESS by way of TCRdb, which keeps in-frame sequences with V and J called. Part of the clones is missing from these tables; in studies checked, under half for an unresolved V gene and the rest for unknown reasons. D and trimming come from the DNA, and the V and J calls and clone size come from that table. A total of 250,000 to 350,000 clones appear in this sample, about nine tenths of them only once. 2% to 3% of the sample belongs to the ten largest clones.

Each collaborating institution followed its own protocols to collect whole blood in K2EDTA tubes. For TCRbeta analysis, collaborators shipped samples as frozen whole blood, isolated PBMCs, or DNA extracted from either of those sample types. Here the chain combines TRBV5-1 and TRBJ2-7; a weak D assignment points to TRBD1 (6 bases agree). Sequenced input: peripheral blood. The TCR was taken from a young man with active or convalescent COVID-19. The CDR3 region has the sequence CASSTDETGQYF. At the DNA level, the sequence is TGCGCCAGCAGCACGGATGAGACAGGGCAGTACTTC.